The 13 T cell receptor beta chains listed next were all sequenced from one sample in a study of cytomegalovirus exposure and HLA in healthy donors. In the PCR, 60 Vbeta and 13 Jbeta primers were used. Sequenced by immunoSEQ multiplex PCR; TCRdb stores in-frame clones only, minus some. Altogether around 130,000 clones are present, roughly three fifths being singletons, with the ten largest covering roughly 1.4%. Sequencing input: PBMCs. The receptors originated from a man younger than 30 in good health and CMV-seronegative.

The chain combines TRBV7-9 with TRBJ1-2, with TRBD1 as a possible D gene (5 bases). The length of the CDR3 is 13 residues. Trimming removed 4 bases at V and 6 bases at J, with 12 bases between. Per the germline V gene, CDR1 is SEHNR and CDR2 is FQNEAQ (reference sequence). The CDR3 sequence: CASSSSGNHGYTF. As DNA, the CDR3 is TGTGCCAGCAGCTCCTCAGGGAATCATGGCTACACCTTC.

V usage is TRBV28 and J usage is TRBJ1-2; perhaps TRBD1 as D (6 bases). Germline CDR1 reads MDHEN; CDR2 reads SYDVKM. V was pared by 6 bases and J by 0 bases, with 20 bases between. CDR3 length: 17 amino acids. The CDR3 spells CASRGVDSIPSNYGYTF. For the CDR3, the DNA is TGTGCCAGCAGGGGGGTGGACAGTATCCCCTCTAACTATGGCTACACCTTC.

The chain combines TRBV9 with TRBJ2-1, with D perhaps TRBD2 (6 bases). The germline CDR1 and CDR2 sequences are SGDLS and YYNGEE. The CDR3 loop spans 16 amino acids. The V end lost 5 bases, the J end lost 2 bases, and 17 bases lay between the germline ends. The CDR3 loop reads CASSSPGAGTYNEQFF. The CDR3 DNA follows: TGTGCCAGCAGTTCCCCCGGGGCGGGGACCTACAATGAGCAGTTCTTC.

This clone was counted a single time. This chain uses TRBV19 with TRBJ1-2; a possible D gene is TRBD1 (6 bases). Trimming took 10 bases from V and 5 from J, leaving 20 bases between them. The CDR3 runs 14 residues. The germline gives CDR1 LNHDA, CDR2 SQIVND (reference sequence). The CDR3 nucleotides read TGTGCCACCAACGAGTACAGGGACCATTATGGCTACACCTTC. Translating gives CATNEYRDHYGYTF. The full variable domain, completed using reference TRBV19 and TRBJ1-2, is DGGITQSPKYLFRKEGQNVTLSCEQNLNHDAMYWYRQDPGQGLRLIYYSQIVNDFQKGDIAEGYSVSREKKESFPLTVTSAQKNPTAFYLCATNEYRDHYGYTFGSGTRLTVV.

This clone showed up just once. V is TRBV18 and J is TRBJ2-3; D possibly corresponds to TRBD1 (5 bases). This CDR3 contains 16 residues. Germline CDR1 is KGHSH and CDR2 is LQKENI. The V gene lost 0 bases and the J gene lost 2 bases, with 12 bases spanning the gap. The CDR3, as DNA: TGTGCCAGCTCACCACCGGGGCTAGTTCACACAGATACGCAGTATTTT. Translation: CASSPPGLVHTDTQYF.

The V and J genes are TRBV28 and TRBJ2-5, with TRBD1 matching 8 bases. The J call may be in error: the DNA end matches TRBJ2-7 better. The CDR3 contains 13 residues. CDR1 and CDR2 (germline): MDHEN, SYDVKM. CDR3 protein: CATRGTGLYEQYF. The CDR3, as DNA: TGTGCCACTCGTGGGACAGGCCTCTACGAGCAGTACTTC.

The V call is TRBV28, the J call TRBJ2-1; 8 nucleotides match TRBD1. The CDR3 extends over 18 amino acids. Germline CDR1 MDHEN, CDR2 SYDVKM. V lost 5 bases to trimming and J lost 3 bases; unmatched junction nucleotides: 15. In DNA, the CDR3 is TGTGCCAGCAGTCGCCAGAAAAACAGGGGGAGGATCTACAATGAGCAGTTCTTC. This translates into CASSRQKNRGRIYNEQFF. The variable domain in full, completed from reference TRBV28 and TRBJ2-1, reads DVKVTQSSRYLVKRTGEKVFLECVQDMDHENMFWYRQDPGLGLRLIYFSYDVKMKEKGDIPEGYSVSREKKERFSLILESASTNQTSMYLCASSRQKNRGRIYNEQFFGPGTRLTVL.

The genes are TRBV19 and TRBJ2-1; D may be TRBD2 (6 bases). The CDR3 loop spans 13 amino acids. CDR1 is LNHDA, CDR2 SQIVND, per germline (reference sequence). The V gene lost 7 bases and the J gene lost 5 bases, with 12 bases spanning the gap. CDR3 residues: CASNRDFDNEQFF. The CDR3 region has the DNA TGTGCCAGTAACCGGGACTTCGACAATGAGCAGTTCTTC.

This clone was counted only a few times. V gene TRBV4-2 combines with J gene TRBJ2-3, with 9 bases that match TRBD1. The germline CDR1 and CDR2 sequences are LGHNA and YNFKEQ. J lost 6 bases, V lost 4 bases, and 2 bases had no gene match. The CDR3 is 13 amino acids. The CDR3 protein is CASSPGTGDTQYF. The CDR3 DNA is TGTGCCAGCAGCCCCGGGACAGGGGATACGCAGTATTTT.

The genes are TRBV19 and TRBJ2-2; D is unresolved. The V end was cut by 0 bases, the J end by 3 bases, with 5 bases between. The CDR3 extends over 14 amino acids. Germline values: CDR1 LNHDA, CDR2 SQIVND (reference sequence). The CDR3 region is CASSIDQDTGELFF. Here the CDR3 DNA reads TGTGCCAGTAGTATAGACCAGGACACCGGGGAGCTGTTTTTT.

V and J are TRBV28 and TRBJ2-7, with D possibly TRBD2 on 6 matching bases. The germline V gene has CDR1 MDHEN and CDR2 SYDVKM. CDR3 length: 15 residues. Trimming took off 3 bases at V and 0 bases at J, with 12 bases between the two ends. The CDR3 bases are TGTGCCAGCAGTTTTGCCGGGGGAAGCTCCTACGAGCAGTACTTC. This codes for CASSFAGGSSYEQYF.

The genes are TRBV27 and TRBJ2-6, with TRBD2 matching over 7 bases. The germline gives CDR1 MNHEY, CDR2 SMNVEV (reference sequence). Unmatched junction bases numbered 8, after V lost 3 bases and J lost 0 bases. The CDR3 is 18 residues long. CDR3 bases: TGTGCCAGCAGTTTGGTTGGACTAGGGAGCTCTGGGGCCAACGTCCTGACTTTC. Residues: CASSLVGLGSSGANVLTF.

The chain links TRBV29-1 to TRBJ1-1; 10 bases fit TRBD1. CDR1 SQVTM and CDR2 ANQGSEA come from the germline V gene. The CDR3 consists of 13 residues. V shed 4 bases and J 11 bases; nucleotides not matched to a gene: 10. The CDR3 DNA follows: TGCAGCGTTGGGGGACAGGGGTTTAACGGGGCTTTCTTT. This gives the protein CSVGGQGFNGAFF.